This TCR beta chain appears in the sequencing data of a study of control samples from healthy donors and cancer patients. This CDR3 region has 15 residues. The germline CDR1 and CDR2 sequences are LGHDT and YNNKEL (reference sequence). Germline trimming cut 3 bases from V and 4 bases from J; bases unmatched to any gene: 6. Libraries were prepared by immunoSEQ multiplex PCR; TCRdb keeps only in-frame clonotypes and omits some of them. The table has over 85,000 clones, roughly 93% seen once. The sequenced sample consisted of blood. This clonotype was obtained from a woman aged 25 to 39 in good health. The chain carries TRBV3-1 (or the pseudogene TRBV3-2) and TRBJ1-2; 9 positions match TRBD1. DNA of the CDR3: TGTGCCAGCAGCCATGTTACAGGGGGCACCTATGGCTACACCTTC. Residues: CASSHVTGGTYGYTF.